This entry is about one T cell receptor (beta chain). Its specificity is unknown. This sample is part of a study of OX40 agonist ivuxolimab in advanced cancers. Study context: Every patient in dose escalation had hepatocellular carcinoma, melanoma, renal cell or head and neck cancer.

General observations from the study: Antigen specificity remained undetermined for the expanded peripheral T cells.

Assay used: immunoSEQ multiplex PCR; TCRdb lists only in-frame clones, some missing. The table shows around 84,000 clones, with around 90% occurring only once. The sample here was CD4+ or CD8+ T cells sorted from blood, taken in a trial of the OX40 agonist ivuxolimab. The TCR originated in an adult with an advanced solid tumor such as melanoma, head and neck, liver or kidney cancer.

CDR3 sequence reads: CASSWGDRGRVGYTF. The CDR3 bases are TGTGCCAGCAGCTGGGGGGACAGGGGGCGCGTCGGCTACACCTTC. This chain joins TRBV5-8 and TRBJ1-2; the match to TRBD1 covers 12 bases. The junction had 8 bases not matched to a gene; V was cut back by 3 bases and J by 8 bases. The CDR3 is made up of 15 amino acids. Germline V gene lookup returns CDR1 SGHTS and CDR2 YDEGEE.